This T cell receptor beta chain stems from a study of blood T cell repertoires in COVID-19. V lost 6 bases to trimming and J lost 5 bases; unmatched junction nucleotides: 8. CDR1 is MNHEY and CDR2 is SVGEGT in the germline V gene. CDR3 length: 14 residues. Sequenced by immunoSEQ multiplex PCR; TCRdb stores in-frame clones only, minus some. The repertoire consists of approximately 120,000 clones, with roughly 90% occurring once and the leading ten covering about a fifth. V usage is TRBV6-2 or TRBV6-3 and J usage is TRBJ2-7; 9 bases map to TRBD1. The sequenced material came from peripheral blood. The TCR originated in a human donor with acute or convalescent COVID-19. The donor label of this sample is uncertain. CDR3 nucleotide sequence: TGTGCCAGCAGCGAAACAGGGGGCATCGACGAGCAGTACTTC. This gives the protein CASSETGGIDEQYF.